This entry lists 30 T cell receptor beta chains sequenced from one sample in a study of OX40 agonist ivuxolimab in advanced cancers. Profiling relied on immunoSEQ multiplex PCR, and the TCRdb table lists in-frame clones only, not all of them. Seen here are roughly 40,000 clones, about 90% observed once, and the top ten hold 4.5% to 6%. The sequences come from CD4+ or CD8+ T cells sorted from blood, collected in a trial of the OX40 agonist ivuxolimab. These receptors were taken from an adult with an advanced solid tumor such as melanoma, head and neck, liver or kidney cancer.

The V gene is TRBV28, the J gene TRBJ2-6; D gene ambiguous. Germline V gene lookup returns CDR1 MDHEN and CDR2 SYDVKM. CDR3 length: 14 residues. The ends were cut back, 8 bases at V and 5 bases at J, with 13 bases in the middle. CDR3 loop: CASLKVPRANVLTF. CDR3 DNA: TGTGCCAGCCTCAAGGTCCCTAGGGCCAACGTCCTGACTTTC.

Written as DNA, the CDR3 is TGTGCCAGCAGCCCCCGAACTAGCGGGAACAAGTATACGCAGTATTTT. It specifies CASSPRTSGNKYTQYF. The V call is TRBV11-2, the J call TRBJ2-3; TRBD2 agrees at 10 bases. Trimming took 5 bases from V and 7 from J; bases not matched to a gene: 12. The germline CDR1 and CDR2 sequences are SGHAT and FQNNGV. The CDR3 runs 16 residues.

The gene calls are TRBV29-1 and TRBJ1-2, with D possibly TRBD1 on 5 matching bases. The CDR3 length is 11 residues. In germline, CDR1 is SQVTM, CDR2 ANQGSEA. V lost 7 bases and J lost 4, with 10 bases in between. The CDR3 spells CSAGDSYGYTF. Here the CDR3 DNA reads TGCAGCGCCGGAGACAGCTATGGCTACACCTTC.

The chain links TRBV15 to TRBJ2-6, with a weak D call TRBD1 (6 bases). Germline V lookup: CDR1 LNHNV, CDR2 YYDKDF (reference sequence). V shed 0 bases and J shed 4 bases, with 13 bases lying between them. This CDR3 contains 17 residues. The CDR3 sequence: CATSRETGPGGANVLTF. As DNA, the CDR3 is TGTGCCACCAGCAGAGAAACAGGGCCCGGGGGGGCCAACGTCCTGACTTTC.

The chain joins TRBV13 to TRBJ1-2, with D unresolved. Germline V gene sequence: CDR1 PRHDT, CDR2 FYEKMQ (reference sequence). The germline V and J ends were trimmed by 6 bases and 4 bases, with 12 bases remaining between them. The CDR3 is 13 amino acids. The CDR3 region has the DNA TGTGCCAGCAGTTCGGACGGAACCTATGGCTACACCTTC. Encoded protein: CASSSDGTYGYTF.

Only a few counts were recorded for this clone. This sequence joins TRBV7-3 and TRBJ2-6, with D perhaps matching TRBD1 (5 bases). From germline, CDR1 is SGHTA and CDR2 FQGTGA. V was pared by 4 bases and J by 0 bases, with 7 bases between. The CDR3 runs 15 residues. CDR3 region: CASSYDSSGANVLTF. The CDR3 DNA reads TGTGCCAGCAGCTACGACAGCTCTGGGGCCAACGTCCTGACTTTC.

V is TRBV5-1 and J is TRBJ1-1; no reliable D call. CDR3 length: 15 residues. The germline gives CDR1 SGHRS, CDR2 YFSETQ. Trimming removed 0 bases from V and 1 base from J, with 10 bases in between. The CDR3 loop reads CASSLEPPGNTEAFF. CDR3 in DNA: TGCGCCAGCAGCTTGGAACCCCCCGGGAACACTGAAGCTTTCTTT.

The V call is TRBV11-2, the J call TRBJ1-2; D ambiguous. CDR1 and CDR2 from the germline V gene are SGHAT and FQNNGV. The V end was cut by 0 bases, the J end by 3 bases, with 11 bases between. This CDR3 contains 15 residues. The CDR3 nucleotides read TGTGCCAGCAGCTTAGATGGTGGTCTGGACTATGGCTACACCTTC. Amino acids: CASSLDGGLDYGYTF.

V usage is TRBV12-5 and J usage is TRBJ2-3; TRBD2 agrees at 9 bases. The CDR3 is made up of 15 amino acids. V lost 5 bases to trimming and J lost 3 bases; unmatched junction nucleotides: 6. The germline CDR1 and CDR2 sequences are LGHNT and FRNRAP. The CDR3 here is CASGPIAGATDTQYF. The CDR3 bases are TGTGCTAGTGGTCCAATAGCGGGAGCTACAGATACGCAGTATTTT. Using reference TRBV12-5 and TRBJ2-3 for the parts outside the CDR3, the full variable domain is DARVTQTPRHKVTEMGQEVTMRCQPILGHNTVFWYRQTMMQGLELLAYFRNRAPLDDSGMPKDRFSAEMPDATLATLKIQPSEPRDSAVYFCASGPIAGATDTQYFGPGTRLTVL.

V usage is TRBV7-6 and J usage is TRBJ2-2; the match to TRBD1 covers 12 bases. This CDR3 is 15 amino acids long. Germline V gene data show CDR1 as SGHVS and CDR2 as FNYEAQ. V lost 5 bases to trimming and J lost 6 bases; unmatched junction nucleotides: 4. DNA for the CDR3: TGTGCCAGCAGCCGGGACAGGGGGCCGCCCGGGGAGCTGTTTTTT. It encodes CASSRDRGPPGELFF.

A word on this clone: This CDR3 is also generated by other DNA sequences in the sample. This chain connects TRBV4-1 to TRBJ2-5; 7 nucleotides line up with TRBD1. The J segment lost 0 bases and the V segment lost 4 bases, leaving 5 bases of the junction unmatched. The germline V gene encodes CDR1 MGHRA and CDR2 YSYEKL. The CDR3 is 15 residues long. The CDR3 spells CASSRAQGYQETQYF. The CDR3 DNA is TGCGCCAGCAGCCGCGCACAGGGGTACCAAGAGACCCAGTACTTC.

This chain connects TRBV28 to TRBJ1-5; 7 positions agree with TRBD1. V lost 5 bases to trimming and J lost 8 bases; unmatched junction nucleotides: 6. The CDR3 loop spans 13 amino acids. CDR1 and CDR2 (germline): MDHEN, SYDVKM. The CDR3 loop is CASSPTGTKPQHF. The CDR3 DNA reads TGTGCCAGCAGTCCGACAGGGACCAAGCCCCAGCATTTT. The variable domain in full, with the rest retrieved from reference TRBV28 and TRBJ1-5, is DVKVTQSSRYLVKRTGEKVFLECVQDMDHENMFWYRQDPGLGLRLIYFSYDVKMKEKGDIPEGYSVSREKKERFSLILESASTNQTSMYLCASSPTGTKPQHFGDGTRLSIL.

This clone is a singleton in its sample. The chain recombines TRBV20-1 with TRBJ2-1, with a possible D match to TRBD1 (5 bases). V shed 3 bases and J shed 10 bases, with 10 bases lying between them. The CDR3 runs 11 residues. The germline V gene has CDR1 DFQATT and CDR2 SNEGSKA (reference sequence). The CDR3 region has the DNA TGCAGTGCTAGGGGGCCAGCCGAGCAGTTCTTC. Amino acid sequence: CSARGPAEQFF.

The rearrangement links TRBV30 to TRBJ2-2, with D hard to call. This CDR3 region has 13 residues. Germline V gives CDR1 GTSNPN, CDR2 SVGIG (reference sequence). V was shortened by 2 bases and J by 7 bases, with 11 bases between the two germline ends. The CDR3 region is CAWSSKISGELFF. The CDR3, as DNA: TGTGCCTGGAGTTCTAAAATTAGCGGGGAGCTGTTTTTT.

The genes are TRBV19 and TRBJ2-7, with 7 bases lining up with TRBD1. Unmatched junction bases numbered 7, after V lost 3 bases and J lost 5 bases. This CDR3 has 14 residues. CDR1 and CDR2 (germline): LNHDA, SQIVND (reference sequence). The CDR3 DNA is TGTGCCAGTAGTATTGCAGGGGGACGGAACGAGCAGTACTTC. Translation gives CASSIAGGRNEQYF.

The CDR3: CASSNLGGDRITATNEKLFF. The CDR3 DNA reads as TGTGCCAGCAGCAATCTAGGCGGGGACAGAATTACTGCAACTAATGAAAAACTGTTTTTT. The chain carries TRBV21-1 and TRBJ1-4; TRBD1 is the table's D call and was not checked against the DNA. TRBV21-1 is tagged as a pseudogene. CDR3 length: 20 residues.

This clone appeared once. The genes are TRBV7-2 and TRBJ2-2; no reliable D call. The germline gives CDR1 SGHTA, CDR2 FQGNSA. The CDR3 has 12 residues. Trimming cost V 5 bases and J 3 bases, with 4 bases left between them. The CDR3 nucleotides read TGTGCCAGCAGCACCTACACCGGGGAGCTGTTTTTT. Its protein is CASSTYTGELFF.

The rearrangement links TRBV6-6 to TRBJ2-3, with D possibly called TRBD1 or TRBD2 (5 bases each). In germline, CDR1 is MNHNY, CDR2 SVGAGI (reference sequence). The V gene lost 8 bases and the J gene lost 5 bases, with 23 bases spanning the gap. The CDR3 covers 16 residues. The CDR3 sequence: CASGAGLTARGDTQYF. CDR3 bases: TGTGCCAGCGGGGCAGGGTTAACTGCGAGGGGAGATACGCAGTATTTT.

The rearrangement joins TRBV5-6 to TRBJ1-5, with D possibly TRBD1 on 5 matching bases. The CDR3 runs to 13 residues. CDR1 and CDR2 from the germline V gene are SGHDT and YYEEEE. V was cut by 8 bases and J by 2 bases, with 11 bases left in between. The CDR3 reads CASSAGRNQPQHF. The CDR3 DNA follows: TGTGCCAGTTCGGCAGGGCGCAATCAGCCCCAGCATTTT.

The rearrangement uses TRBV4-1 and TRBJ2-7, with TRBD1 matching 9 bases. This CDR3 is 16 amino acids long. V trimming: 3 bases; J trimming: 3 bases; junction bases outside the gene matches: 9. The germline V gene has CDR1 MGHRA and CDR2 YSYEKL. The chain's CDR3 is CASSQGRTGAFYEQYF. The CDR3 DNA is TGCGCCAGCAGCCAGGGACGGACAGGGGCCTTCTACGAGCAGTACTTC.

V usage is TRBV7-9 and J usage is TRBJ1-2, with 7 bases fitting TRBD1. This CDR3 is built from 12 residues. Looked up from germline, CDR1 is SEHNR and CDR2 is FQNEAQ (reference sequence). With V trimmed by 4 bases and J by 6 bases, 2 bases remained unmatched. CDR3: CASSYTGDGYTF. CDR3 nucleotide sequence: TGTGCCAGCAGCTATACAGGGGATGGCTACACCTTC.

This chain connects TRBV29-1 to TRBJ1-1; 7 bases agree with TRBD1. V was pared by 7 bases and J by 1 base, with 6 bases of the junction left unmatched. The CDR3 has 13 residues. The germline CDR1 and CDR2 sequences are SQVTM and ANQGSEA. CDR3 sequence (DNA): TGCAGCGCCGTAGGGGGCAAGAACACTGAAGCTTTCTTT. It encodes CSAVGGKNTEAFF.

This chain uses TRBV9 with TRBJ2-5; 9 bases fit TRBD2. This CDR3 is 14 amino acids long. Germline V gene data show CDR1 as SGDLS and CDR2 as YYNGEE. With V trimmed by 6 bases and J by 5 bases, 8 bases remained unmatched. For the CDR3, the DNA is TGTGCCAGCACCCCAGCGGGAGGTCAGGAGACCCAGTACTTC. Protein sequence: CASTPAGGQETQYF.

The V call is TRBV30, the J call TRBJ1-2; D may be TRBD1 (6 bases). The CDR3 runs to 13 residues. The germline V gene encodes CDR1 GTSNPN and CDR2 SVGIG (reference sequence). This chain's CDR3 is CAAQNRANYGYTF. CDR3 DNA sequence: TGTGCAGCACAAAACAGGGCCAACTATGGCTACACCTTC.

By its share, this clone is medium-sized (0.01 to 0.1%). This chain uses TRBV21-1 with TRBJ2-2; no DNA check was done on the table's D call, TRBD2. TRBV21-1 is a pseudogene locus. This CDR3 is built from 15 residues. Here the CDR3 DNA reads TGTGCCAGCAGCGGGTTAAATGGACTGACCGGGGAGCTGTTTTTT. Translating it yields CASSGLNGLTGELFF.

The rearrangement joins TRBV9 to TRBJ1-5; no reliable D call. Germline CDR1 reads SGDLS; CDR2 reads YYNGEE. This CDR3 is 13 amino acids long. The V and J ends lost 5 bases and 7 bases respectively, with 13 bases between them. The CDR3 protein is CASSPDGGQPQHF. DNA for the CDR3: TGTGCCAGCAGTCCAGATGGAGGACAGCCCCAGCATTTT.

The DNA for the CDR3 is TGTGCCAGCAGCTCCACTTCGGGTGAGCAGTTCTTC. Its translation is CASSSTSGEQFF. The chain joins TRBV6-5 to TRBJ2-1; D not certain. V gave up 6 bases and J gave up 9 bases, with 12 bases separating them. Germline-derived CDR1 and CDR2 are MNHEY and SVGAGI. CDR3 length equals 12 residues.

This chain uses TRBV6-1 with TRBJ2-7, with 9 bases matching TRBD1. The CDR3 spans 15 residues. Germline-derived CDR1 and CDR2 are MNHNS and SASEGT. The V and J ends lost 6 bases and 4 bases, in that order; junction bases with no gene match: 10. The CDR3 DNA reads as TGTGCCAGCAGGGCCGGGGGACAGGGCCTGTACGAGCAGTACTTC. Translated, it gives CASRAGGQGLYEQYF.

The CDR3 region is CAISDGTGSGGPQHF. In nucleotides, the CDR3 is TGTGCCATCAGTGACGGGACAGGGAGTGGCGGGCCCCAGCATTTT. The V gene is TRBV10-3, the J gene TRBJ1-5; 9 nucleotides match TRBD1. CDR1 is ENHRY, CDR2 SYGVKD, per germline. The CDR3 spans 15 residues. The V segment lost 3 bases and the J segment 9 bases; nucleotides outside the gene matches: 9.

Here the CDR3 reads CAWSMGTYGYTF. In nucleotides, the CDR3 is TGTGCCTGGAGCATGGGTACCTATGGCTACACCTTC. V is TRBV30 and J is TRBJ1-2; D is unresolved. V lost 3 bases to trimming and J lost 4 bases, with 9 bases between them. The CDR3 contains 12 residues. Germline V CDR1 and CDR2: GTSNPN, SVGIG (reference sequence).